A single sample is the source of the 27 T cell receptor beta chains below, sequenced in a study of blood T cell repertoires in COVID-19. Profiling relied on immunoSEQ multiplex PCR, and the TCRdb table lists in-frame clones only, not all of them. The table includes about 170,000 clones, about 86% detected once. What was sequenced was peripheral blood. Source of these receptors: a man younger than 35 with active or convalescent COVID-19.

This chain joins TRBV27 and TRBJ1-1; a possible D gene is TRBD1 (6 bases). From germline, CDR1 is MNHEY and CDR2 SMNVEV (reference sequence). The V end was cut by 9 bases, the J end by 2 bases, with 19 bases between. The CDR3 length is 15 residues. CDR3 nucleotide sequence: TGTGCCAGTAGGAGCGTTATGGGACAAAACACTGAAGCTTTCTTT. It codes for CASRSVMGQNTEAFF.

The genes are TRBV6-1 and TRBJ2-5, with D perhaps TRBD2 (6 bases). Germline lookup yields CDR1 MNHNS and CDR2 SASEGT. CDR3 length: 15 amino acids. Trimming left V 2 bases short and J 9 bases short, with 19 bases between. The CDR3 here is CASSESVSTGGAQYF. CDR3 sequence (DNA): TGTGCCAGCAGTGAATCTGTTTCAACAGGAGGGGCCCAGTACTTC.

The chain employs TRBV6-5 and TRBJ1-6; TRBD1 matches 7 bases. In germline, CDR1 is MNHEY, CDR2 SVGAGI. The CDR3 is made up of 14 amino acids. After removal of 6 bases from V and 6 bases from J, the junction contained 5 bases not matched to a gene. The CDR3, as DNA: TGTGCCAGCAGCCGTACAGGGGCTAATTCACCCCTCCACTTT. Amino acid sequence: CASSRTGANSPLHF.

The chain recombines TRBV11-3 with TRBJ2-5, with D maybe TRBD1 (6 bases). Trimming left V 4 bases short and J 5 bases short, with 14 bases between. CDR1 and CDR2 (germline): SGHNT, YENEEA. This CDR3 comprises 14 residues. CDR3 sequence reads: CASSSLRGEETQYF. CDR3 nucleotide sequence: TGTGCCAGCAGCTCCCTCAGGGGCGAGGAGACCCAGTACTTC.

V usage is TRBV5-6 and J usage is TRBJ2-7; 10 bases agree with TRBD1. After removal of 4 bases from V and 4 bases from J, the junction contained 2 bases not matched to a gene. From germline, CDR1 is SGHDT and CDR2 YYEEEE. The length of the CDR3 is 13 residues. The DNA for the CDR3 is TGTGCCAGCAGCAGGGACAGGGGATACGAGCAGTACTTC. It codes for CASSRDRGYEQYF.

The chain recombines TRBV6-1 with TRBJ2-7; D might be TRBD1 (6 bases). CDR3 size: 13 residues. Trimming stripped 3 bases from V and 2 bases from J, with 8 bases between. Per germline, CDR1 MNHNS and CDR2 SASEGT. CDR3 region: CASSEDSTYEQYV. The DNA of the CDR3 is TGTGCCAGCAGTGAGGACAGCACCTACGAGCAGTACGTC.

This clone was counted only a few times. The rearrangement uses TRBV5-5 and TRBJ1-3; D gene unclear. Germline V gene data show CDR1 as SGHKS and CDR2 as YYEKEE (reference sequence). The CDR3 spans 16 residues. V dropped 0 bases and J dropped 0 bases, with 10 bases sitting between them. This chain's CDR3 is CASSLVAASSGNTIYF. For the CDR3, the DNA is TGTGCCAGCAGCTTGGTAGCAGCCAGCTCTGGAAACACCATATATTTT.

This clone came up once. The rearrangement joins TRBV4-1 to TRBJ2-1, with 7 bases lining up with TRBD2. V was clipped by 1 base and J by 8 bases; unmatched bases: 8. CDR1 and CDR2 from the germline V gene are MGHRA and YSYEKL. This CDR3 spans 15 amino acids. This CDR3 is CASSQGLRGRDEQFF. CDR3 in DNA: TGCGCCAGCAGCCAAGGTTTGCGGGGGAGAGATGAGCAGTTCTTC.

The gene calls are TRBV2 and TRBJ1-1; no firm D call. Deletions cut 2 bases from V and 7 bases from J, with 14 bases between. The CDR3 has 14 amino acids. Germline V gene sequence: CDR1 SNHLY, CDR2 FYNNEI. The CDR3 DNA sequence: TGTGCCAGCAGTGAACCGGCAGGCCCAAGTGAAGCTTTCTTT. It codes for CASSEPAGPSEAFF. Combining the CDR3 with reference TRBV2 and TRBJ1-1 gives the whole variable domain EPEVTQTPSHQVTQMGQEVILRCVPISNHLYFYWYRQILGQKVEFLVSFYNNEISEKSEIFDDQFSVERPDGSNFTLKIRSTKLEDSAMYFCASSEPAGPSEAFFGQGTRLTVV.

This clone has a handful of counts. The rearrangement links TRBV7-9 to TRBJ1-1; the D gene is possibly TRBD1 (5 bases). The CDR3 runs 14 residues. Deletions cut 5 bases from V and 5 bases from J, with 15 bases between. Germline values: CDR1 SEHNR, CDR2 FQNEAQ (reference sequence). The CDR3 nucleotides are TGTGCCAGCAGCGACGCGGAGGGGCCGACTGAAGCTTTCTTT. It yields the protein CASSDAEGPTEAFF.

This chain uses TRBV27 with TRBJ2-1, with D tentatively TRBD2 (6 bases). Germline loops: CDR1 MNHEY, CDR2 SMNVEV (reference sequence). The length of the CDR3 is 17 residues. V gave up 0 bases and J gave up 4 bases, with 16 bases separating them. CDR3 loop: CASSLSWTNEGYNEQFF. CDR3 nucleotide sequence: TGTGCCAGCAGTTTATCGTGGACTAACGAGGGTTACAATGAGCAGTTCTTC.

J is TRBJ1-2 and V is TRBV15, with no clear D. With 2 bases removed from V and 7 bases from J, the gap between germline ends came to 17 bases. This CDR3 has 15 amino acids. Germline V gene lookup returns CDR1 LNHNV and CDR2 YYDKDF (reference sequence). The DNA for the CDR3 is TGTGCCACCAGCAGATCCCCGGAGGAAGGCCGTGGCTACACCTTC. Encoded protein: CATSRSPEEGRGYTF.

The chain joins TRBV2 to TRBJ2-1, with 8 bases lining up with TRBD2. The germline gives CDR1 SNHLY, CDR2 FYNNEI. CDR3 size: 15 residues. The trim removed 7 bases at V and 3 bases at J, leaving 8 bases unmatched. Here the CDR3 reads CASKQPGLVYNEQFF. Written as DNA, the CDR3 is TGTGCCAGCAAACAACCGGGACTAGTCTACAATGAGCAGTTCTTC.

The chain joins TRBV29-1 to TRBJ2-2; D uncertain. Germline CDR1 is SQVTM and CDR2 is ANQGSEA. The CDR3 totals 13 residues. V was cut by 5 bases and J by 0 bases, with 7 bases left in between. CDR3 region: CSVLDTNTGELFF. CDR3 coding DNA: TGCAGCGTTCTCGACACGAACACCGGGGAGCTGTTTTTT.

The chain employs TRBV9 and TRBJ2-3, with D hard to call. The CDR3 is 13 residues long. Germline values: CDR1 SGDLS, CDR2 YYNGEE. V dropped 7 bases and J dropped 2 bases, with 11 bases sitting between them. CDR3 sequence reads: CASVPIHTDTQYF. CDR3 sequence (DNA): TGTGCCAGCGTCCCTATCCACACAGATACGCAGTATTTT.

The V gene is TRBV29-1, the J gene TRBJ2-7, with 12 bases identical to TRBD1. V was pared by 6 bases and J by 6 bases, with 6 bases of the junction left unmatched. The CDR3 has 13 residues. From germline, CDR1 is SQVTM and CDR2 ANQGSEA. Written as DNA, the CDR3 is TGCAGCGTCCCCGGGACAGGGGGCGCCGAGCAGTACTTC. It codes for CSVPGTGGAEQYF.

The chain carries TRBV28 and TRBJ2-3; TRBD1 might be the D (5 bases). The germline V gene encodes CDR1 MDHEN and CDR2 SYDVKM. The CDR3 has 15 residues. Trimming took 4 bases from V and 1 from J, leaving 12 bases between them. The CDR3 DNA sequence: TGTGCCAGCAGTTACAGGCGAACCGGCACAGATACGCAGTATTTT. It specifies CASSYRRTGTDTQYF. Combining the CDR3 with reference TRBV28 and TRBJ2-3 gives the whole variable domain DVKVTQSSRYLVKRTGEKVFLECVQDMDHENMFWYRQDPGLGLRLIYFSYDVKMKEKGDIPEGYSVSREKKERFSLILESASTNQTSMYLCASSYRRTGTDTQYFGPGTRLTVL.

CDR3 in amino acids: CAQSRTGPHQPQHF. The CDR3 nucleotides read TGTGCCCAATCCCGGACAGGCCCTCATCAGCCCCAGCATTTT. The J gene is TRBJ1-5, the V gene TRBV28, with TRBD1 matching 7 bases. The V and J ends lost 11 bases and 5 bases, in that order; junction bases with no gene match: 12. CDR1 MDHEN and CDR2 SYDVKM come from the germline V gene. The CDR3 is 14 residues long.

The J gene is TRBJ2-1, the V gene TRBV3-1 (or the pseudogene TRBV3-2), with D possibly TRBD1 on 5 matching bases. This CDR3 comprises 17 residues. V gave up 0 bases and J gave up 0 bases, with 12 bases separating them. CDR1 LGHDT and CDR2 YNNKEL come from the germline V gene (reference sequence). CDR3 bases: TGTGCCAGCAGCCAAGATTGGGGCCAGAGCTCCTACAATGAGCAGTTCTTC. Its protein product is CASSQDWGQSSYNEQFF.

The gene calls are TRBV18 and TRBJ2-5; D perhaps matches TRBD2 (6 bases). The CDR3 has 13 amino acids. The germline V and J ends were trimmed by 3 bases and 4 bases, with 9 bases remaining between them. CDR1 and CDR2 (germline): KGHSH, LQKENI. Here the CDR3 reads CASSPGGSETQYF. The DNA for the CDR3 is TGTGCCAGCTCACCGGGAGGCTCAGAGACCCAGTACTTC.

A single count supports this clone. The chain links TRBV10-3 to TRBJ2-5; possible D gene TRBD1, 6 bases. Germline V gene data show CDR1 as ENHRY and CDR2 as SYGVKD. The CDR3 length is 14 residues. Trimming cost V 6 bases and J 1 base, with 12 bases left between them. CDR3 protein: CAIRPGHRQETQYF. In DNA, the CDR3 is TGTGCCATCAGGCCGGGACACCGCCAAGAGACCCAGTACTTC.

This clone was seen more than once but under ten times. CDR3 amino acids: CSGQGRANTEAFF. Here the CDR3 DNA reads TGCAGCGGACAGGGGCGCGCGAACACTGAAGCTTTCTTT. This chain links TRBV29-1 with TRBJ1-1; TRBD1 aligns across 8 bases. CDR1 and CDR2 (germline): SQVTM, ANQGSEA. The CDR3 extends over 13 amino acids. V shed 7 bases and J 1 base; nucleotides not matched to a gene: 5.

The chain carries TRBV6-1 and TRBJ2-3; TRBD2 aligns across 9 bases. From germline, CDR1 is MNHNS and CDR2 SASEGT. Unmatched junction bases numbered 4, after V lost 1 base and J lost 2 bases. This CDR3 comprises 16 residues. The DNA for the CDR3 is TGTGCCAGCAGTGAAGTTGCGGGGGGGGTCACAGATACGCAGTATTTT. This gives the protein CASSEVAGGVTDTQYF.

For the CDR3, the DNA is TGTGCCAGCACCCCACAAGGACTAGCGGGAAGAGGAGGCGTTGATACGCAGTATTTT. Encoded protein: CASTPQGLAGRGGVDTQYF. The J gene is TRBJ2-3, the V gene TRBV7-2; 12 nucleotides line up with TRBD2. The germline V gene has CDR1 SGHTA and CDR2 FQGNSA. Trimming removed 7 bases from V and 6 bases from J; junction bases left unmatched: 20. There are 19 residues in the CDR3.

This clone appeared once. The rearrangement uses TRBV7-2 and TRBJ1-3; 7 positions match TRBD1. V was pared by 1 base and J by 4 bases, with 4 bases of the junction left unmatched. Germline V lookup: CDR1 SGHTA, CDR2 FQGNSA. This CDR3 is built from 15 residues. The CDR3: CASSLDRGGGNTIYF. As DNA, the CDR3 is TGTGCCAGCAGCTTAGATAGAGGGGGCGGAAACACCATATATTTT.

This clone was detected only once. V is TRBV18 and J is TRBJ2-7, with 10 bases fitting TRBD1. With V trimmed by 5 bases and J by 1 base, 8 bases remained unmatched. Germline V gene data show CDR1 as KGHSH and CDR2 as LQKENI. The CDR3 has 16 amino acids. DNA of the CDR3: TGTGCCAGCTCATCAACGGGGACAGGGGATTCCTACGAGCAGTACTTC. Translating gives CASSSTGTGDSYEQYF.

V is TRBV28 and J is TRBJ2-1; possibly TRBD1 for D (6 bases). V gave up 6 bases and J gave up 9 bases, with 18 bases separating them. The length of the CDR3 is 14 residues. CDR1 MDHEN and CDR2 SYDVKM come from the germline V gene. The CDR3 loop reads CASRDSFVSGEQFF. The CDR3 region has the DNA TGTGCCAGCAGGGACAGTTTCGTCTCGGGTGAGCAGTTCTTC.